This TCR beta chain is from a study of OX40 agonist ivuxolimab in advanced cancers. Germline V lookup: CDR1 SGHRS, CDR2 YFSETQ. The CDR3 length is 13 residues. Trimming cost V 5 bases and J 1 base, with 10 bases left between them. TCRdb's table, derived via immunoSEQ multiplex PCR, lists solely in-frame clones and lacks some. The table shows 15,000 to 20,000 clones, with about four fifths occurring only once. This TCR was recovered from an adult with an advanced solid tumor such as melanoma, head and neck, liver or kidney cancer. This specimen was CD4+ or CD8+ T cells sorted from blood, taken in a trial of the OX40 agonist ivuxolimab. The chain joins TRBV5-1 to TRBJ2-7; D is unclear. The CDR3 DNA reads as TGCGCCAGCAGGTCCGCCTCTTCCTACGAGCAGTACTTC. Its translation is CASRSASSYEQYF.